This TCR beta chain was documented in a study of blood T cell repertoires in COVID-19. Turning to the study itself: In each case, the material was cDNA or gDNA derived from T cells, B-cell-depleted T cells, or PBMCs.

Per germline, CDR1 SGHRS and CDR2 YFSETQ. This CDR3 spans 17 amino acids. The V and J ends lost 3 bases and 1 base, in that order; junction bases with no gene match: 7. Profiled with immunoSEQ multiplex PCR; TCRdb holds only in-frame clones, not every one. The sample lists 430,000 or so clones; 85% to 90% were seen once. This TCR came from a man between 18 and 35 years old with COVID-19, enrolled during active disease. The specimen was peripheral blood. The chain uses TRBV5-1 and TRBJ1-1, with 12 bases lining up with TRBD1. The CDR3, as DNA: TGCGCCAGCAGCTATGGGACAGGGGGCCGGGGGAACACTGAAGCTTTCTTT. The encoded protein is CASSYGTGGRGNTEAFF.